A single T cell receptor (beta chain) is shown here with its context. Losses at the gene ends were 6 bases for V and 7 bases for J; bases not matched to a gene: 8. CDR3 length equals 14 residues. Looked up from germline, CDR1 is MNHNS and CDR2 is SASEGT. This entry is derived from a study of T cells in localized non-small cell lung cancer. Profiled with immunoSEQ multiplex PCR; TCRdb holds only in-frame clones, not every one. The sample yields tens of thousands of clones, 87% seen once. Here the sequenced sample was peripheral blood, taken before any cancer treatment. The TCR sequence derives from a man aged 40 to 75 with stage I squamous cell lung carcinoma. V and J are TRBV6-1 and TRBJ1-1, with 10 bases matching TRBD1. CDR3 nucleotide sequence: TGTGCCAGCAGATCGGGACAGGGGTCAAATGAAGCTTTCTTT. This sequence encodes CASRSGQGSNEAFF.